What follows describes a single T cell receptor (beta chain). Antigen unknown. The source of the sample is a study of shared clonotypes between healthy human individuals. Deep-level settings were used for running the assay. The method was immunoSEQ multiplex PCR; TCRdb's version includes in-frame clones alone and lacks a portion of them. This sample has approximately 740,000 clones, with over 65% found just once. CD45RA-negative memory and CD45RA+ naive subsets were split from the CD4+ cells. General study points: The authors expected sequencing depth to affect clonotype sharing among donors.

This CDR3 is 14 amino acids long. Germline V gene data show CDR1 as SGHNT and CDR2 as YENEEA. With 2 bases removed from V and 1 base from J, the gap between germline ends came to 9 bases. The chain uses TRBV11-3 and TRBJ2-7; D possibly corresponds to TRBD1 (5 bases). The sample comprised memory CD4+ T cells sorted from blood. Indicated subset: CD45RA-negative fraction. This TCR was recovered from a young woman in good health. CDR3 protein: CASSLSQVSYEQYF. In DNA, the CDR3 is TGTGCCAGCAGCTTATCACAGGTATCCTACGAGCAGTACTTC.